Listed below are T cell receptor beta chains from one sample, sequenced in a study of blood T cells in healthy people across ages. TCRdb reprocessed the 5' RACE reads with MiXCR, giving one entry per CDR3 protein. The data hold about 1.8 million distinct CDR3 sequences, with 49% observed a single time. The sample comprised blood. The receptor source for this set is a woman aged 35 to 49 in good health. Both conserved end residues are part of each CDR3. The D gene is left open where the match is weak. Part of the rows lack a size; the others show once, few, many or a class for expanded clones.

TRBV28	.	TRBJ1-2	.	CASSPPGAGDYYGYTF
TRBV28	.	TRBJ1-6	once	CASSWTPLRHSSYNSPLHF
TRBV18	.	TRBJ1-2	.	CASSPKGQVALYGYTF
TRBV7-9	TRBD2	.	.	CASSLDGTSGGYEQYF
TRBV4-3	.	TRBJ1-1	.	CASSQDWAENTEAFF
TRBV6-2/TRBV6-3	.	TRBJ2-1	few	CASPPRDNEQFF
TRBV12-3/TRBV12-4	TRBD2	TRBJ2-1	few	CASSFLGSGGFNEQFF
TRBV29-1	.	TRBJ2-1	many	CSVEDKLSYNEQFF
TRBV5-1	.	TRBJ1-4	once	CASSMRRATNEKLFF
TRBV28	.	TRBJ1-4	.	CASTYLQGTTNEKLFF
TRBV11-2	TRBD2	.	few	CASSSFAGGAYEQYF
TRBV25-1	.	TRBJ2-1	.	CASSEPSSYNEQFF
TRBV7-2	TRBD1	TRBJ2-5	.	CASSPKDRVQETQYF
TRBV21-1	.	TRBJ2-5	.	CASSKPLGTGRETQYF
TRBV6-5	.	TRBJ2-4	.	CASSYDRNMQYF
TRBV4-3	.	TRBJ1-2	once	CASSQTMRAYGYTF
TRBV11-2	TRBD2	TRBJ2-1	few	CASSLSLAGANEQFF
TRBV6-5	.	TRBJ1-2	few	CASKGNSYYGYTF
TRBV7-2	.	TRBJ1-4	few	CATKLSGLSGEKLFF
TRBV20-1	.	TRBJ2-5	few	CSSPEGETQYF
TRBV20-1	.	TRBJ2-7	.	CSGQLAGLSYEQYF
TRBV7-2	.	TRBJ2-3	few	CASSLLGDRLTDTQYF
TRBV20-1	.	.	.	CSARDAGRDEQYF
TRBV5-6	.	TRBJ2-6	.	CASSPWDLSVSGANVLTF
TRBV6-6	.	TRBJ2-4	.	CASTRTGREDIQYF
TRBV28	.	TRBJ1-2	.	CASESKGASWDGYTF
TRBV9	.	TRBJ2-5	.	CASSVSTDETQYF
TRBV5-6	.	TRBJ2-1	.	CASSIGQYSSYNEQFF
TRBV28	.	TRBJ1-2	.	CASSWGAHNYGYTF
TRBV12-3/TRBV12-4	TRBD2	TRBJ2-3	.	CASSFGLAGPQMGDTQYF
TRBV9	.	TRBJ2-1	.	CASSVAWGSEQFF
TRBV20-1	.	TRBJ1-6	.	CSARSSGSSYNSPLHF
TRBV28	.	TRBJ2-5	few	CASSPASAGKGETQYF
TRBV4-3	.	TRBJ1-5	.	CASSQDSRGQPQHF
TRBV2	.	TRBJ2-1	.	CASSYYERSYNEQFF
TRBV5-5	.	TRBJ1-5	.	CASSPRGTDGNQPQHF
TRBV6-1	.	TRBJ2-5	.	CASSEARGGPRETQYF
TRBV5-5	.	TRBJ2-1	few	CASSLIQGYNEQFF
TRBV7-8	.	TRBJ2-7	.	CASSADGQQYF
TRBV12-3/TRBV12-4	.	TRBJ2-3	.	CASSLEMADTQYF
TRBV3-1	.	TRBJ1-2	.	CASSQEGRARVGYTF
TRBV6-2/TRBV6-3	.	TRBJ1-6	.	CASSLDSQNSPLHF
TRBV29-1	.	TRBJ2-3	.	CSVDEPGRDTQYF
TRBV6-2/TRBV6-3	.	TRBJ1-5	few	CASSFSGGLGNQPQHF
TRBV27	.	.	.	CASSLLGQGHRNEQYF
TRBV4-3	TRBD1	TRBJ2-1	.	CASSLGQGSAETQFF
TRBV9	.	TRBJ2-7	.	CASSVWGTQEAQYF
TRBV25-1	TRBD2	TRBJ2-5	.	CASSVAGGSETQYF
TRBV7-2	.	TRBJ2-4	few	CASSLDKGGTNIQYF
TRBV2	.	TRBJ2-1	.	CASSEALRGEEFF
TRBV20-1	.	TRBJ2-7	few	CSAGGGSSYEQYF
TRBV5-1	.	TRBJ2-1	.	CASSNGKDNEQFF
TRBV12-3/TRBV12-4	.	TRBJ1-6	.	CASSFRILGAYNSPLHF
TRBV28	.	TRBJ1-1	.	CASSLIKGGTEAFF
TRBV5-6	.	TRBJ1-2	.	CASGDRKANYGYTF
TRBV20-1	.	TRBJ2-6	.	CSARDPTSGANVLTF
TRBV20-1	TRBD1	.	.	CSAQGQGDEQYF
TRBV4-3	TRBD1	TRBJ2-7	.	CASSPGQGNNEQYF
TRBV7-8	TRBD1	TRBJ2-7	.	CASSSIPGQLSYEQYF
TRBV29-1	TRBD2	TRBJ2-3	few	CSVLAADTQYF